This TCR beta chain was sequenced in a study of T cells in Graves' hyperthyroidism and ophthalmopathy. Study conclusions and caveats: Most expanded thyroid clonotypes above 0.001 also appeared in blood. A model of 13 V-J features distinguished ophthalmopathy from stable hyperthyroidism.

RNA transcripts were the template for amplifying TCR beta CDR3 regions. The HTBI primer set was used in a first-round RT-PCR of the TCR CDR3. TCRdb ran MiXCR on the multiplex PCR reads and lists one entry per CDR3 protein. The repertoire holds around 350,000 distinct CDR3 sequences, approximately 14% seen once, with roughly 21% in the top ten. This clonotype came up many times. Its antigen is still unknown. The ends were cut back, 6 bases at V and 5 bases at J, with 10 bases in the middle. CDR1 and CDR2 from the germline V gene are SGHAT and FQDESV (reference sequence). This CDR3 comprises 13 residues. Active moderate-to-severe ophthalmopathy, Clinical Activity Score at least 3, NOSPECS at least 4, under 3 months' duration. Fresh 10 ml peripheral blood yielded PBMCs.

The J gene is TRBJ2-2, the V gene TRBV11-1; TRBD2 is a possible D gene (6 bases). The sample consisted of blood. The origin of this receptor is a woman between 25 and 40 years old with Graves' ophthalmopathy. The CDR3 spells CASSPGRTGELFF. The DNA for the CDR3 is TGTGCCAGCAGTCCCGGGAGAACCGGGGAGCTGTTTTTT.